This T cell receptor (beta chain) was retrieved from a study of cytomegalovirus exposure and HLA in healthy donors. Study overall: As an earlier analysis found, around 170 million T cells yielded about 100 million unique TCR beta sequences.

The PCR ran on 60 Vbeta and 13 Jbeta primers. Measured with immunoSEQ multiplex PCR; TCRdb has only the in-frame clones, and not every one. The sample records more than 100,000 clones, under 70% being singletons. CDR1 and CDR2 from the germline V gene are LNHNV and YYDKDF (reference sequence). This CDR3 is 15 amino acids long. Losses at the gene ends were 8 bases for V and 4 bases for J; bases not matched to a gene: 7. This clone occurred once. The sequencing sample was made of PBMCs. The chain has TRBV15 and TRBJ2-3; 12 positions match TRBD2. This sequence was found in a man aged 18 to 35 in good health and CMV-seronegative. In DNA form, the CDR3 reads TGTGCCACCTCCCGACTAGCGGGGGTGCCAGATACGCAGTATTTT. Protein sequence: CATSRLAGVPDTQYF.